Sequencing of this TCR beta chain was carried out in a study of response to subunit inactivated influenza vaccine. Study-level findings and limits: Few new T cells, the authors suggested, are recruited by each seasonal influenza vaccination.

Trimming stripped 4 bases from V and 3 bases from J, with 16 bases between. Germline V gene lookup returns CDR1 SGHTA and CDR2 FQGNSA. The CDR3 length is 16 residues. TCRdb ran MiXCR on the RT-PCR reads and lists one entry per CDR3 protein. The sample has a few hundred thousand distinct CDR3 sequences, around 13% seen once. This clonotype came up many times. Its target is unknown. Sequencing was performed on PBMCs from blood, taken roughly 12 days after vaccination. The source is a middle-aged man who received an inactivated influenza vaccine. The chain uses TRBV7-2 and TRBJ2-1; D is perhaps TRBD2 (6 bases). The CDR3 DNA sequence: TGTGCCAGCAGCTCGTTAGGCGGGGCGGGCTACAATGAGCAGTTCTTC. Encoded protein: CASSSLGGAGYNEQFF.